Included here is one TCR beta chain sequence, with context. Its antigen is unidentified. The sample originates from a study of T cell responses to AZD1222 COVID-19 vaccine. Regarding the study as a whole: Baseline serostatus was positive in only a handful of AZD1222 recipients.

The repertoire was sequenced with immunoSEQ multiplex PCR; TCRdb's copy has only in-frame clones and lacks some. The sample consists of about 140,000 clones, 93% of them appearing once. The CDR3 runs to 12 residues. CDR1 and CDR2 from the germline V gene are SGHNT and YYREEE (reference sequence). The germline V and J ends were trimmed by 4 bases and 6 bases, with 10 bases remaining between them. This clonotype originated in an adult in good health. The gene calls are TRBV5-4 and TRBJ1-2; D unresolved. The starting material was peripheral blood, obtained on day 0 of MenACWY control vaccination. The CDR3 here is CASSPNLDGYTF. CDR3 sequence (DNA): TGTGCCAGCAGCCCGAATTTGGATGGCTACACCTTC.